Given below is one T cell receptor (beta chain) in context. Germline CDR1 SGHTA, CDR2 FQGNSA. The CDR3 extends over 15 amino acids. V was pared by 1 base and J by 10 bases, with 17 bases between. Template material for TCR beta VDJ and CDR3 profiling consisted of genomic DNA. TCRdb re-analysed the reads in MiXCR, keeping a single row per CDR3 protein. Here the sample spans around 210,000 distinct CDR3 sequences, roughly 60% being singletons. This entry belongs to a study of CD8+CD57+ T cells in acquired aplastic anemia. Sequenced patients had shown CD8+CD57+ cell expansion by flow cytometry. This sequence was found in a human donor with aplastic anemia. The sample taken for sequencing was sorted CD4+, CD8+, or CD8+CD57+ T cells (not recorded which) from PBMCs. V usage is TRBV7-2 and J usage is TRBJ1-5; D is possibly TRBD1 (5 bases). CDR3 residues: CASSLDIPGTIPQHF. The CDR3 bases are TGTGCCAGCAGCTTAGATATTCCCGGGACTATACCCCAGCATTTT.